This entry lists 29 T cell receptor beta chains sequenced from one sample in a study of T cells in Graves' hyperthyroidism and ophthalmopathy. Template material for amplifying TCR beta CDR3 regions consisted of RNA transcripts. Carried out on the TCR CDR3, a first-round RT-PCR used the HTBI primer set. TCRdb re-analysed the multiplex PCR reads in MiXCR, keeping a single row per CDR3 protein. This sample has some 350,000 distinct CDR3 sequences, with nearly 15% found just once. Sequenced material: blood. The receptor source for this set is a woman aged 55-69 years with Graves' ophthalmopathy.

The sample holds many counts of this clonotype. The chain uses TRBV7-2 and TRBJ2-7; the D gene is possibly TRBD2 (8 bases). The germline V and J ends were trimmed by 5 bases and 5 bases, with 19 bases remaining between them. Germline CDR1 SGHTA, CDR2 FQGNSA. This CDR3 has 15 amino acids. CDR3 sequence (DNA): TGTGCCAGCAGCCCGGGACTAGGGGGCGCCCACGAGCAGTACTTC. This sequence encodes CASSPGLGGAHEQYF. Full variable domain (outside the CDR3, taken from reference TRBV7-2 and TRBJ2-7): GAGVSQSPSNKVTEKGKDVELRCDPISGHTALYWYRQSLGQGLEFLIYFQGNSAPDKSGLPSDRFSAERTGGSVSTLTIQRTQQEDSAVYLCASSPGLGGAHEQYFGPGTRLTVT.

The table lists this clonotype with many counts. The chain uses TRBV6-1 and TRBJ1-2; perhaps TRBD1 as D (5 bases). Germline V gives CDR1 MNHNS, CDR2 SASEGT. Trimming took off 7 bases at V and 7 bases at J, with 13 bases between the two ends. This CDR3 has 12 residues. CDR3 bases: TGTGCCAGCAACGGCGGGGGGGGTGGCTACACCTTC. Protein: CASNGGGGGYTF.

Points on this clonotype: A single base separates this from a much larger clone, so it may be a read error. The chain links TRBV6-1 to TRBJ2-5, with D unresolved. CDR3 length: 13 residues. Germline V gene lookup returns CDR1 MNHNS and CDR2 SASEGT. CDR3 coding DNA: TGTGCCAACAGTGAAGGCTACCAAGAGACCCAGTACTTC. Residues: CANSEGYQETQYF.

This clonotype was seen many times. The chain is built from TRBV11-3 and TRBJ2-1; D is perhaps TRBD1 (6 bases). Germline loops: CDR1 SGHNT, CDR2 YENEEA. The CDR3 is 12 amino acids. Trimming left V 6 bases short and J 6 bases short, with 9 bases between. The CDR3 DNA follows: TGTGCCAGCAGATACAGGGTCAATGAGCAGTTCTTC. Its protein is CASRYRVNEQFF.

This clonotype has a handful of counts. The chain employs TRBV24-1 and TRBJ2-5; the match to TRBD1 covers 12 bases. The CDR3 loop spans 17 amino acids. V trimming: 4 bases; J trimming: 4 bases; junction bases outside the gene matches: 9. Germline V CDR1 and CDR2: KGHDR, SFDVKD. The CDR3 bases are TGTGCCACCAGTGACGCCCGGGACAGGGGGCTTGGAGAGACCCAGTACTTC. As protein: CATSDARDRGLGETQYF.

The chain links TRBV20-1 to TRBJ1-5; 9 nucleotides line up with TRBD1. The germline gives CDR1 DFQATT, CDR2 SNEGSKA (reference sequence). The V segment lost 3 bases and the J segment 6 bases; nucleotides outside the gene matches: 15. The CDR3 loop spans 17 amino acids. The CDR3 spells CSARNRGLRDSSQPQHF. The DNA for the CDR3 is TGCAGTGCTAGGAACAGGGGGCTACGGGATTCTTCTCAGCCCCAGCATTTT.

The chain has TRBV7-3 and TRBJ2-7; D uncertain. The CDR3 is 17 amino acids. Trimming removed 5 bases from V and 2 bases from J, with 22 bases in between. The V gene's germline CDR1 is SGHTA and CDR2 FQGTGA. The CDR3 region is CASSPIPLWTVTYEQYF. The CDR3, as DNA: TGTGCCAGCAGCCCTATCCCCCTATGGACCGTGACCTACGAGCAGTACTTC.

This clonotype was seen repeatedly, ten times or more. The V and J genes are TRBV5-1 and TRBJ2-5; maybe TRBD1 (5 bases). Germline loops: CDR1 SGHRS, CDR2 YFSETQ. This CDR3 has 13 residues. Trimming removed 1 base at V and 5 bases at J, with 9 bases between. The CDR3 nucleotides are TGCGCCAGCAGCTTGTCCCACAGGGAGACCCAGTACTTC. This codes for CASSLSHRETQYF.

The table lists this clonotype with a few counts. J is TRBJ2-1 and V is TRBV4-1, with TRBD2 identical over 14 bases. Germline values: CDR1 MGHRA, CDR2 YSYEKL. The CDR3 has 16 residues. The trim removed 1 base at V and 10 bases at J, leaving 6 bases unmatched. The CDR3 sequence: CASSQVRLAGGDEQFF. In DNA form, the CDR3 reads TGCGCCAGCAGCCAAGTACGACTAGCGGGAGGGGACGAGCAGTTCTTC.

This clonotype was observed many times. V usage is TRBV20-1 and J usage is TRBJ2-7, with D perhaps TRBD1 or TRBD2 (5 bases each). CDR3 length equals 11 residues. The germline V gene has CDR1 DFQATT and CDR2 SNEGSKA (reference sequence). CDR3: CRPGTIYEQYF. For the CDR3, the DNA is TGCAGACCGGGGACCATCTACGAGCAGTACTTC.

This clonotype was detected a few times. The chain has TRBV9 and TRBJ1-1, with TRBD1 matching over 10 bases. J gave up 5 bases and V 0 bases, and 4 bases lay outside the gene matches. CDR1 and CDR2 (germline): SGDLS, YYNGEE. The CDR3 has 15 amino acids. The CDR3 sequence is CASSVEGQGKTEAFF. As DNA, the CDR3 is TGTGCCAGCAGCGTAGAGGGACAGGGGAAGACTGAAGCTTTCTTT.

This clonotype was observed a few times. Mismatch with germline at one junction end may stem from a read error. The rearrangement links TRBV5-8 to TRBJ2-1; 9 nucleotides line up with TRBD2. CDR3 size: 17 residues. CDR1 SGHTS and CDR2 YDEGEE come from the germline V gene. CDR3: CASITREGRGSYNEQFF. The CDR3 DNA follows: TGTGCCAGCATCACGCGGGAGGGTCGGGGCTCCTACAATGAACAGTTCTTC.

This clonotype was seen ten or more times. This rearrangement joins TRBV20-1 to TRBJ2-7; maybe TRBD2 (6 bases). Trimming shortened V by 1 base and J by 3 bases, and 13 bases separated the two germline ends. This CDR3 spans 14 amino acids. CDR1 and CDR2 from the germline V gene are DFQATT and SNEGSKA (reference sequence). In DNA form, the CDR3 reads TGCAGTGCTAGAGGGGAGGCGGGAAGCTACGAGCAGTACTTC. Translated, it gives CSARGEAGSYEQYF.

The table lists this clonotype with many counts. This sequence joins TRBV12-3 or TRBV12-4 and TRBJ1-1; 8 positions match TRBD1. Trimming cost V 3 bases and J 9 bases; bases outside gene matches: 15. CDR3 length: 16 amino acids. This CDR3 reads CASSFASGGLGIKAFF. CDR3 sequence (DNA): TGTGCCAGCAGTTTTGCGTCAGGGGGCTTGGGGATTAAAGCTTTCTTT.

This clonotype was seen repeatedly, ten times or more. This rearrangement joins TRBV7-9 to TRBJ2-3, with TRBD2 identical over 11 bases. V lost 1 base to trimming and J lost 0 bases; unmatched junction nucleotides: 12. There are 20 residues in the CDR3. Per the germline V gene, CDR1 is SEHNR and CDR2 is FQNEAQ (reference sequence). In nucleotides, the CDR3 is TGTGCCAGCAGCTTAGTTTACGGCGCTAGCGGGAGGCCCAGCACAGATACGCAGTATTTT. It translates to CASSLVYGASGRPSTDTQYF.

The chain joins TRBV5-5 to TRBJ2-6; no definite D call. The V gene's germline CDR1 is SGHKS and CDR2 YYEKEE (reference sequence). V lost 3 bases, J lost 2 bases, and 12 bases lay in between. The CDR3 covers 16 residues. CDR3 sequence reads: CASSWGSGTGANVLTF. The CDR3 nucleotides read TGTGCCAGCAGCTGGGGATCAGGTACTGGGGCCAACGTCCTGACTTTC.

V and J are TRBV20-1 and TRBJ2-1, with 7 nucleotides matching TRBD2. Germline V gives CDR1 DFQATT, CDR2 SNEGSKA (reference sequence). Unmatched junction bases numbered 11, after V lost 3 bases and J lost 0 bases. CDR3 length: 17 amino acids. The CDR3: CSARASGAFSSYNEQFF. The CDR3, as DNA: TGCAGTGCTAGGGCGAGCGGGGCTTTCAGCTCCTACAATGAGCAGTTCTTC.

This clonotype was recorded at least ten times. This chain joins TRBV10-3 and TRBJ1-5; 7 bases match TRBD1. Germline V gene data show CDR1 as ENHRY and CDR2 as SYGVKD. This CDR3 region has 15 residues. Trimming removed 0 bases from V and 5 bases from J; junction bases left unmatched: 4. CDR3: CAISESGQGDQPQHF. The CDR3 DNA sequence: TGTGCCATCAGTGAGTCGGGGCAGGGGGATCAGCCCCAGCATTTT.

This clonotype was observed at least ten times. The rearrangement uses TRBV2 and TRBJ2-2; 7 positions agree with TRBD2. Germline trimming cut 2 bases from V and 2 bases from J; bases unmatched to any gene: 2. The CDR3 runs 15 residues. From germline, CDR1 is SNHLY and CDR2 FYNNEI. CDR3 bases: TGTGCCAGCAGTGAATGGGAGGGAAACACCGGGGAGCTGTTTTTT. It specifies CASSEWEGNTGELFF. The full variable domain, completed using reference TRBV2 and TRBJ2-2, is EPEVTQTPSHQVTQMGQEVILRCVPISNHLYFYWYRQILGQKVEFLVSFYNNEISEKSEIFDDQFSVERPDGSNFTLKIRSTKLEDSAMYFCASSEWEGNTGELFFGEGSRLTVL.

This clonotype was picked up many times. The V gene is TRBV5-8, the J gene TRBJ2-1, with D perhaps matching TRBD1 (5 bases). The CDR3 runs to 14 residues. V was clipped by 1 base and J by 7 bases, with 12 bases between them. The germline gives CDR1 SGHTS, CDR2 YDEGEE. This CDR3 reads CASSLKQGINEQFF. CDR3 in DNA: TGTGCCAGCAGCTTGAAGCAGGGAATTAATGAGCAGTTCTTC. Looking up the rest from reference TRBV5-8 and TRBJ2-1 gives the full variable domain: EAGVTQSPTHLIKTRGQQATLRCSPISGHTSVYWYQQALGLGLQFLLWYDEGEERNRGNFPPRFSGRQFPNYSSELNVNALELEDSALYLCASSLKQGINEQFFGPGTRLTVL.

This clonotype has at least ten counts. The rearrangement joins TRBV20-1 to TRBJ2-5; TRBD2 is a possible D gene (7 bases). Germline CDR1 DFQATT, CDR2 SNEGSKA (reference sequence). Trimming shortened V by 6 bases and J by 1 base, and 18 bases separated the two germline ends. This CDR3 has 15 amino acids. This CDR3 is CSATNEGGGQETQYF. The CDR3 DNA is TGCAGTGCAACCAACGAGGGAGGGGGCCAAGAGACCCAGTACTTC.

The chain employs TRBV7-6 and TRBJ2-7; 11 nucleotides line up with TRBD2. The CDR3 runs to 15 residues. V lost 2 bases, J lost 4 bases, and 4 bases stayed unmatched. CDR1 and CDR2 from the germline V gene are SGHVS and FNYEAQ. The CDR3 loop is CASSLTLAGGYEQYF. DNA for the CDR3: TGTGCCAGCAGCTTAACCTTAGCGGGAGGGTACGAGCAGTACTTC.

The chain employs TRBV29-1 and TRBJ2-3; TRBD2 agrees at 12 bases. The CDR3 spans 13 residues. V trimming: 5 bases; J trimming: 5 bases; junction bases outside the gene matches: 2. CDR1 is SQVTM and CDR2 is ANQGSEA in the germline V gene. The CDR3 loop is CSVLGLAGDTQYF. The DNA for the CDR3 is TGCAGCGTTCTGGGACTAGCGGGAGATACGCAGTATTTT.

This clonotype occurred once. This chain connects TRBV28 to TRBJ2-7, with D possibly being TRBD2 (7 bases). The V and J ends lost 1 base and 4 bases respectively, with 14 bases between them. Germline V gives CDR1 MDHEN, CDR2 SYDVKM. The CDR3 is 15 residues long. The CDR3 DNA reads as TGTGCCAGCAGTTTATCGGGGGGCCTTTTATACGAGCAGTACTTC. Encoded protein: CASSLSGGLLYEQYF.

This clonotype occurred many times. V usage is TRBV3-1 and J usage is TRBJ2-1; either TRBD1 or TRBD2 may supply D (6 bases each). The CDR3 runs to 13 residues. Germline V gene sequence: CDR1 LGHDT, CDR2 YNNKEL (reference sequence). V was shortened by 5 bases and J by 9 bases, with 14 bases between the two germline ends. This CDR3 reads CASSLMGGIEQFF. The CDR3, as DNA: TGTGCCAGCAGCTTAATGGGGGGCATTGAGCAGTTCTTC.

This clonotype was counted only a few times. The CDR3 reads CASSGLAGGAGELFF. The CDR3 DNA is TGCGCCAGCAGCGGACTAGCGGGAGGCGCCGGGGAGCTGTTTTTT. This rearrangement joins TRBV5-1 to TRBJ2-2, with 14 bases lining up with TRBD2. This CDR3 has 15 residues. Per the germline V gene, CDR1 is SGHRS and CDR2 is YFSETQ. Trimming cost V 4 bases and J 6 bases; bases outside gene matches: 2.

This clonotype appeared a few times. A read error is possible here, since a much larger clone lies one base away. J is TRBJ2-7 and V is TRBV12-3 or TRBV12-4, with 7 nucleotides matching TRBD2. This CDR3 is 13 amino acids long. As DNA, the CDR3 is TGTGCCAGCGCACTAGCGCCTACCTACGAGCAGTGCTTC. This codes for CASALAPTYEQCF.

There are many counts of this clonotype. The genes are TRBV27 and TRBJ1-5; TRBD1 aligns across 7 bases. The CDR3 has 15 amino acids. V lost 5 bases and J lost 1; bases outside the gene matches: 5. Per the germline V gene, CDR1 is MNHEY and CDR2 is SMNVEV (reference sequence). Written as DNA, the CDR3 is TGTGCCAGCAGTCTAGACAGGGTCAGCAATCAGCCCCAGCATTTT. Its protein product is CASSLDRVSNQPQHF.

This clonotype has ten or more counts. The chain has TRBV7-8 and TRBJ2-5; D is unresolved. The germline V gene encodes CDR1 SGHVS and CDR2 FQNEAQ. This CDR3 spans 15 amino acids. Deletions cut 5 bases from V and 2 bases from J, with 15 bases between. Here the CDR3 reads CASSLRPGEQETQYF. The DNA of the CDR3 is TGTGCCAGCAGCCTTCGGCCCGGAGAACAAGAGACCCAGTACTTC.